This T cell receptor (beta chain) was sequenced in a study of identical twins. Each donor was a healthy Caucasian. General study results and limits: Models underestimated how often monozygotic twins shared out-of-frame TCR alpha. High-abundance cord blood beta clonotypes had fewer insertions; memory repertoires showed none.

A remark on this clonotype: Its target is unknown.

A universal primer site was added by template switching, and unique molecular identifiers were carried by the cDNA. From the 5' RACE reads, TCRdb called clonotypes with MiXCR, one entry per CDR3 protein. The top ten clones hold around 1.6% of a sample with 700,000 to 950,000 distinct CDR3 sequences, approximately 13% of them seen once. This CDR3 spans 14 amino acids. CDR1 and CDR2 from the germline V gene are SGHRS and YFSETQ. Unmatched junction bases numbered 5, after V lost 8 bases and J lost 0 bases. A further study also used this sample, focusing on yellow fever vaccine responses in identical twins.

This chain connects TRBV5-1 to TRBJ1-1, with 9 bases identical to TRBD1. This clonotype was obtained from a woman aged 18-29 years in good health. Sequenced input: PBMCs. CDR3 bases: TGCGCCAGTCGGGACAGGGTCGTGAACACTGAAGCTTTCTTT. Translating gives CASRDRVVNTEAFF.